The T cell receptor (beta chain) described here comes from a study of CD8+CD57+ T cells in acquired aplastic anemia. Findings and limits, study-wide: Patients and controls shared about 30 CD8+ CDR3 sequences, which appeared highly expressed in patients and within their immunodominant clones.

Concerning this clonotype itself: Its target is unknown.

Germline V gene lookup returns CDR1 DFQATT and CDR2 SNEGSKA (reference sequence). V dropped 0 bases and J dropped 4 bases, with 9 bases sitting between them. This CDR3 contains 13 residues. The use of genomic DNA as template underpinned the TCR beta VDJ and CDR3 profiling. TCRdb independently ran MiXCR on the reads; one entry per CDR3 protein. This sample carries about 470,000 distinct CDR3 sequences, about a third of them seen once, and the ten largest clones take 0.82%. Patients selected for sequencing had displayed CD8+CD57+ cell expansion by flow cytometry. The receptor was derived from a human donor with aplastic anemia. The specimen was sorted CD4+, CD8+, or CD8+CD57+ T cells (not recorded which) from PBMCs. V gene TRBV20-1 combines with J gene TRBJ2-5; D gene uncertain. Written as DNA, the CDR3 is TGCAGTGCTAGAGACACTGCAAGAGAGACCCAGTACTTC. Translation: CSARDTARETQYF.